The source of this T cell receptor (beta chain) is a study of cytotoxic CD8 clonotypes in ibrutinib-treated CLL. Study background: The response samples were taken once patients had been treated for a median of about 12 months, range 6 to 36. There were, on average, around 250,000 productive templates and around 94,000 productive rearrangements per sample. Study results and limitations: The clonality went up when patients responded to ibrutinib and dropped back toward baseline at progression.

The CDR3 has 15 residues. Germline-derived CDR1 and CDR2 are MDHEN and SYDVKM. V dropped 6 bases and J dropped 3; count of bases not matched to a gene: 6. Concerning this clone itself: Its target is unknown.

The protocol was immunoSEQ multiplex PCR, while the TCRdb copy is restricted to in-frame clones and leaves out a portion. The sample carries about 85,000 clones, more than 75% recorded once. The material was PBMCs, obtained after 12 months of ibrutinib treatment. This chain links TRBV28 with TRBJ1-5, with 9 bases identical to TRBD1. The receptor comes from a human donor with chronic lymphocytic leukemia. The CDR3 DNA follows: TGTGCCAGCAGCCCCGGGACAGGGCCCAATCAGCCCCAGCATTTT. The encoded protein is CASSPGTGPNQPQHF. Supplemented by reference TRBV28 and TRBJ1-5, the full variable domain reads DVKVTQSSRYLVKRTGEKVFLECVQDMDHENMFWYRQDPGLGLRLIYFSYDVKMKEKGDIPEGYSVSREKKERFSLILESASTNQTSMYLCASSPGTGPNQPQHFGDGTRLSIL.